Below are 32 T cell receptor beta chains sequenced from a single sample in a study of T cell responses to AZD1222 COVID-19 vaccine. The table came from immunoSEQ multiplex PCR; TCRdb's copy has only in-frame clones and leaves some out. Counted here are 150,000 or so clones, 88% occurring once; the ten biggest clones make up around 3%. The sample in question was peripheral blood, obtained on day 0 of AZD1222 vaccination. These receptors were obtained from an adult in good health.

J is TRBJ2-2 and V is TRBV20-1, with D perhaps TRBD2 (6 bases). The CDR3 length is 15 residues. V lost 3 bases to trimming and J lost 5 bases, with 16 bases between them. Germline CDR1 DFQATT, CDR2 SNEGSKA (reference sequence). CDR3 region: CSASWSGVGTGELFF. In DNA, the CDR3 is TGCAGTGCTAGTTGGTCGGGGGTCGGTACCGGGGAGCTGTTTTTT.

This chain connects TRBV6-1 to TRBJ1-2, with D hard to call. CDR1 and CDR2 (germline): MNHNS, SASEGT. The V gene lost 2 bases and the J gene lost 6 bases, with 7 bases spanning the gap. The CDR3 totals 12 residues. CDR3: CASSETPNGYTF. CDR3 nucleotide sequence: TGTGCCAGCAGTGAAACCCCTAATGGCTACACCTTC.

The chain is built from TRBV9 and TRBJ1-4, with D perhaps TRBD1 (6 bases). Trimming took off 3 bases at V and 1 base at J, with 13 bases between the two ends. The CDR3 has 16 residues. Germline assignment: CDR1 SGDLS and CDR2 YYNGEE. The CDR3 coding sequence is TGTGCCAGCAGCGAGGGGGATGGCAGAACTAATGAAAAACTGTTTTTT. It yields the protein CASSEGDGRTNEKLFF.

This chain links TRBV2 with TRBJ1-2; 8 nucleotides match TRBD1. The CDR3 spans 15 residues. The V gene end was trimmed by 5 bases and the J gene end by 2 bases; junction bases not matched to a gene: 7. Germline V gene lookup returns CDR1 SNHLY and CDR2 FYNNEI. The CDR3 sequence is CASSPTGAGNYGYTF. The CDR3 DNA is TGTGCCAGCAGTCCGACAGGGGCCGGGAACTATGGCTACACCTTC.

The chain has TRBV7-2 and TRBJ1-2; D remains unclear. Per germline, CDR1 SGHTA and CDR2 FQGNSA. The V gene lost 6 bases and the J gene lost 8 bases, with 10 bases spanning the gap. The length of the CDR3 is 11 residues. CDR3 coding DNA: TGTGCCAGCAGTTCGACCGTCGGCTACACCTTC. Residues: CASSSTVGYTF. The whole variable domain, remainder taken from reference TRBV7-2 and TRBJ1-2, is GAGVSQSPSNKVTEKGKDVELRCDPISGHTALYWYRQSLGQGLEFLIYFQGNSAPDKSGLPSDRFSAERTGGSVSTLTIQRTQQEDSAVYLCASSSTVGYTFGSGTRLTVV.

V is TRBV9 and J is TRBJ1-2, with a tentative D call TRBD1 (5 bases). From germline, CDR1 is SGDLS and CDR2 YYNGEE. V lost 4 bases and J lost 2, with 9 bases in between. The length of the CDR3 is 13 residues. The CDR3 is CASSPRGNYGYTF. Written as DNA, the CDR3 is TGTGCCAGCAGCCCCCGGGGGAACTATGGCTACACCTTC.

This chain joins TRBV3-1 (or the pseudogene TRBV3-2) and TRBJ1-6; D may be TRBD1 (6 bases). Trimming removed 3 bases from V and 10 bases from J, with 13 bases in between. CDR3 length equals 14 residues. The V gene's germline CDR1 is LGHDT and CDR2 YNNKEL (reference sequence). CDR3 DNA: TGTGCCAGCAGCCATTGGGGGGCTGAGTCACCCCTCCACTTT. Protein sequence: CASSHWGAESPLHF.

The CDR3 here is CASSLWTGAHQETQYF. CDR3 sequence (DNA): TGCGCCAGCAGCCTTTGGACAGGGGCCCACCAAGAGACCCAGTACTTC. This chain connects TRBV5-1 to TRBJ2-5; TRBD1 matches 9 bases. There are 16 residues in the CDR3. Trimming took 4 bases from V and 0 from J; bases not matched to a gene: 7. Germline CDR1 SGHRS, CDR2 YFSETQ.

CDR3 nucleotides: TGTGCCAGCAGCTACGCAGGGGGTTTGTACGAGCAGTACTTC. Translation: CASSYAGGLYEQYF. The chain employs TRBV9 and TRBJ2-7, with 7 nucleotides matching TRBD1. CDR1 is SGDLS and CDR2 is YYNGEE in the germline V gene. The CDR3 contains 14 residues. With 4 bases clipped from V and 4 bases from J, the junction kept 8 bases outside the gene matches.

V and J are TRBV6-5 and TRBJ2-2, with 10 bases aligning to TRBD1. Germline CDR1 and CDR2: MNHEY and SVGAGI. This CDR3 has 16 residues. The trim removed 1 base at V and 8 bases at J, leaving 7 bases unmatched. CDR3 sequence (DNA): TGTGCCAGCAGTTACTTGCCGGGACAGGGGCGGGGGGAGCTGTTTTTT. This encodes CASSYLPGQGRGELFF.

This CDR3 reads CASSEGQGKSPLHF. CDR3 DNA sequence: TGTGCCAGCAGTGAAGGGCAGGGGAAGTCACCCCTCCACTTT. The chain links TRBV6-1 to TRBJ1-6, with a tentative D call TRBD1 (6 bases). From germline, CDR1 is MNHNS and CDR2 SASEGT. Trimming stripped 1 base from V and 10 bases from J, with 11 bases between. The CDR3 extends over 14 amino acids.

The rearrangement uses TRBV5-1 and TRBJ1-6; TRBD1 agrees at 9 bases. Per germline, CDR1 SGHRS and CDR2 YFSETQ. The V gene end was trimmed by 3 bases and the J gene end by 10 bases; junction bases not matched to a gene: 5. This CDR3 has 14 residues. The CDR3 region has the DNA TGCGCCAGCAGCTCGGGACAGGGCGGCTCACCCCTCCACTTT. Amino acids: CASSSGQGGSPLHF.

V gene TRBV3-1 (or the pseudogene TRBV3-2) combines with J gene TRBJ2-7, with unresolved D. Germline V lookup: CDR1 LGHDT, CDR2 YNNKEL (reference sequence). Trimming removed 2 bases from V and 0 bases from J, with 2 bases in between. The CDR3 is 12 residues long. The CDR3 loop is CASSQNSYEQYF. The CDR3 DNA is TGTGCCAGCAGCCAAAACTCCTACGAGCAGTACTTC.

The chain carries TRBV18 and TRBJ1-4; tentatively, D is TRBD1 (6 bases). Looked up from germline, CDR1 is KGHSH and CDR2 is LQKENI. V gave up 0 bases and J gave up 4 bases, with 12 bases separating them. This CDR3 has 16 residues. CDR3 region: CASSPPPGTSNEKLFF. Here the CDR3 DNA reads TGTGCCAGCTCACCACCGCCCGGGACAAGTAATGAAAAACTGTTTTTT.

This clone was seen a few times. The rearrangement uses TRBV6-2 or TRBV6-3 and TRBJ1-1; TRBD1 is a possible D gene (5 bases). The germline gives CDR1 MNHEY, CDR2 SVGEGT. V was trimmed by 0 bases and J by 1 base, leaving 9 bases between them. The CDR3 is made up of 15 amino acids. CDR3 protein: CASSYSGRGNTEAFF. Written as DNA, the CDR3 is TGTGCCAGCAGTTACTCGGGACGGGGGAACACTGAAGCTTTCTTT.

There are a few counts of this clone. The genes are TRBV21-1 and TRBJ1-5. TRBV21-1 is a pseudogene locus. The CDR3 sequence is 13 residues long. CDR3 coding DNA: TGTGCCAGCAGCGACGACGGTTATCAGCCCCAGCATTTT. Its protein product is CASSDDGYQPQHF.

This chain's CDR3 is CASSSAGQGAWTQYF. The CDR3 DNA follows: TGTGCCAGCAGCTCCGCGGGACAGGGGGCTTGGACCCAGTACTTC. This rearrangement joins TRBV7-2 to TRBJ2-5; 12 bases agree with TRBD1. Germline V gives CDR1 SGHTA, CDR2 FQGNSA. J was trimmed by 7 bases and V by 4 bases; bases with no gene match: 7. The CDR3 covers 15 residues.

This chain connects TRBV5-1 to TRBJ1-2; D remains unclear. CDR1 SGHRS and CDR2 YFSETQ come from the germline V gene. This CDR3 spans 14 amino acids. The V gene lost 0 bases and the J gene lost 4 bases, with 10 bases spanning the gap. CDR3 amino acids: CASSLGSLSYGYTF. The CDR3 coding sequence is TGCGCCAGCAGCTTGGGCTCTCTAAGCTATGGCTACACCTTC.

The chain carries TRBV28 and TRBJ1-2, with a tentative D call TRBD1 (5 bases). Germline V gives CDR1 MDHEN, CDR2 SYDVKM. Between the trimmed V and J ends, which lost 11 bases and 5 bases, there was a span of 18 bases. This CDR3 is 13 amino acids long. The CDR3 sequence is CAALGPVGYGYTF. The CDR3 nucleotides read TGTGCCGCCCTGGGGCCAGTGGGGTATGGCTACACCTTC.

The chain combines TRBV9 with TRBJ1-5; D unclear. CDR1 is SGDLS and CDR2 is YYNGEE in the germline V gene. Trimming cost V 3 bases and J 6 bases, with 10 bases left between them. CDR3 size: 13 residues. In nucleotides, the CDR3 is TGTGCCAGCAGCGCCTACTCAGGTCAGCCCCAGCATTTT. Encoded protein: CASSAYSGQPQHF.

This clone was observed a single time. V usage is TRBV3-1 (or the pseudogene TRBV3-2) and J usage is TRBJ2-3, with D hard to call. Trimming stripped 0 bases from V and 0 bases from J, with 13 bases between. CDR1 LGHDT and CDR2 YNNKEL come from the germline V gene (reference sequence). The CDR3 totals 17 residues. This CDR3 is CASSQEIGSSSTDTQYF. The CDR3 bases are TGTGCCAGCAGCCAAGAGATCGGCAGCTCTAGCACAGATACGCAGTATTTT.

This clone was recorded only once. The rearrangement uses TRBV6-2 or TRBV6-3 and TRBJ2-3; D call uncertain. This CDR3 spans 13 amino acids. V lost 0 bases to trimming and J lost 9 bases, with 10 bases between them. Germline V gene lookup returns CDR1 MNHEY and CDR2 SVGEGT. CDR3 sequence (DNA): TGTGCCAGCAGTTACTCGAGGCCACTCACGCAGTATTTT. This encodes CASSYSRPLTQYF.

CDR3 bases: TGCGCCAGCAGCATCGGGACAGGGATCAACAATGAGCAGTTCTTC. This encodes CASSIGTGINNEQFF. This sequence joins TRBV5-1 and TRBJ2-1; TRBD1 matches at 9 bases. This CDR3 has 15 amino acids. The V segment lost 4 bases and the J segment 5 bases; nucleotides outside the gene matches: 7. Germline V lookup: CDR1 SGHRS, CDR2 YFSETQ.

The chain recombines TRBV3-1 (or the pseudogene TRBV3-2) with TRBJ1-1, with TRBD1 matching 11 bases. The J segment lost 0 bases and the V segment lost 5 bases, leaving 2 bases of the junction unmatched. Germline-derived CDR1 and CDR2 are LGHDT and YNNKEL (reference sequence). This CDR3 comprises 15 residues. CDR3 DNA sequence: TGTGCCAGCAGCGGGACAGGGGGGATGAACACTGAAGCTTTCTTT. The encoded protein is CASSGTGGMNTEAFF.

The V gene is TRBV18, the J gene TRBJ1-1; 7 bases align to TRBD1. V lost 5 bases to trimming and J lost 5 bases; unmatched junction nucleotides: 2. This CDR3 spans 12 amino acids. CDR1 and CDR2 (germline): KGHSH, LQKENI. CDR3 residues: CASSTTGTEAFF. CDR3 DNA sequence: TGTGCCAGCTCAACGACAGGGACTGAAGCTTTCTTT. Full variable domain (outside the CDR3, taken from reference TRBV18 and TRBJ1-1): NAGVMQNPRHLVRRRGQEARLRCSPMKGHSHVYWYRQLPEEGLKFMVYLQKENIIDESGMPKERFSAEFPKEGPSILRIQQVVRGDSAAYFCASSTTGTEAFFGQGTRLTVV.

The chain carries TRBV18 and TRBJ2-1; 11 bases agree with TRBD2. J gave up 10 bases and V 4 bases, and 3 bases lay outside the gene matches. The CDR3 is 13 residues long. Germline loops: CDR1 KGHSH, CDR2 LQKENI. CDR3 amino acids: CASSLGTSGEQFF. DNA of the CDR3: TGTGCCAGCTCACTCGGGACTAGCGGCGAGCAGTTCTTC.

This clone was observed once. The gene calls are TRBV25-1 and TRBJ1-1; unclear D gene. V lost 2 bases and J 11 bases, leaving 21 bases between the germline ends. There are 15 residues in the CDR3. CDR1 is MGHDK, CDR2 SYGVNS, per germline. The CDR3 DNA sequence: TGTGCCAGCAGTGAAGGAAATTTGACTCCAAGGGCGGCTTTCTTT. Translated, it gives CASSEGNLTPRAAFF. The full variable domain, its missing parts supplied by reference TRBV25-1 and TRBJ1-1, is EADIYQTPRYLVIGTGKKITLECSQTMGHDKMYWYQQDPGMELHLIHYSYGVNSTEKGDLSSESTVSRIRTEHFPLTLESARPSHTSQYLCASSEGNLTPRAAFFGQGTRLTVV.

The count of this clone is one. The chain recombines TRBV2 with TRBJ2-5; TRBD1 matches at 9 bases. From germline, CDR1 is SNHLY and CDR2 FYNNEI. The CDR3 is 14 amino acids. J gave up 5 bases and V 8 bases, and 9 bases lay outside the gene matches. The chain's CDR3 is CASEEDRGVETQYF. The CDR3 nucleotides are TGTGCCAGCGAGGAGGACAGGGGCGTGGAGACCCAGTACTTC.

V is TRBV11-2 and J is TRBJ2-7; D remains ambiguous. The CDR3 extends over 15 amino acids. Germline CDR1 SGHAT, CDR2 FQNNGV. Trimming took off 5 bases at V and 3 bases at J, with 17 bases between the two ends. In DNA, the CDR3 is TGTGCCAGCAGCATTCTTCTAGGTAGTTACTACGAGCAGTACTTC. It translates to CASSILLGSYYEQYF.

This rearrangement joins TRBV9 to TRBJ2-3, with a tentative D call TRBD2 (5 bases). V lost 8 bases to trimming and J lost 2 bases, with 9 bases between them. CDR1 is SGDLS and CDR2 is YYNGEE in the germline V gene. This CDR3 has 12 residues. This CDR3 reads CARVRVTDTQYF. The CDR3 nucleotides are TGTGCCAGGGTGCGGGTCACAGATACGCAGTATTTT.

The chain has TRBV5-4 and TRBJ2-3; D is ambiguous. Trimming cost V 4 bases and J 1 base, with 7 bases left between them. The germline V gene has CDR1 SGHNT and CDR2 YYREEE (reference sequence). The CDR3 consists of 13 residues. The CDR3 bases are TGTGCCAGCAGCATTCAGGGCACAGATACGCAGTATTTT. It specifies CASSIQGTDTQYF.

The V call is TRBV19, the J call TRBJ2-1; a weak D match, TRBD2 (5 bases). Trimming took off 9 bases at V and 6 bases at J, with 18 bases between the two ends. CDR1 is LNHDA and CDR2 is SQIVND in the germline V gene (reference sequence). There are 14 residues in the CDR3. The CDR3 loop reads CASAILGIGNEQFF. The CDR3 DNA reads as TGTGCCAGCGCGATACTAGGAATAGGCAATGAGCAGTTCTTC.